This T cell receptor (beta chain) was obtained from a study of graft-versus-host responses after intestinal transplantation. Only in-frame clones appear in the TCRdb table, and some are missing; sequencing was by immunoSEQ multiplex PCR. The sample shows some 70,000 clones, around 87% of them seen only once. In germline, CDR1 is MGHRA, CDR2 YSYEKL. This CDR3 contains 16 residues. The V end was cut by 1 base, the J end by 5 bases, with 17 bases between. With respect to this clone: Its antigen is not known.

The TCR sequence derives from a human donor who was the organ donor for an intestinal transplant. Sequenced material: unstimulated CD8+ T cells sorted from spleen or lymph node cells, taken before transplant. V is TRBV4-1 and J is TRBJ1-2, with D possibly TRBD1 on 5 matching bases. This CDR3 reads CASSQVRDSVLYGYTF. The DNA of the CDR3 is TGCGCCAGCAGCCAAGTCCGGGACTCCGTTCTTTATGGCTACACCTTC.